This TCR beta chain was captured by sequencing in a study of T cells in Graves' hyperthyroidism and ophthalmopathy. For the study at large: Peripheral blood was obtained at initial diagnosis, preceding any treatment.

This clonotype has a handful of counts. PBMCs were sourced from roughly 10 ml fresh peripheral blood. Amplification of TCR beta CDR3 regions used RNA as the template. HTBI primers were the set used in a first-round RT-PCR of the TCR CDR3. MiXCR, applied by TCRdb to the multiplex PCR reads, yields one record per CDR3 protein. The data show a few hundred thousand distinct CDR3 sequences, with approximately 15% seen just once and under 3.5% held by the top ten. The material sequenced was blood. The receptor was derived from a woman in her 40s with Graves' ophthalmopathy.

Here the CDR3 reads CASSLKEIRQGFAYEQYF. The CDR3 bases are TGTGCCAGCAGCCTGAAGGAAATTCGACAGGGTTTCGCCTACGAGCAGTACTTC. This rearrangement joins TRBV9 to TRBJ2-7; 7 bases line up with TRBD1. CDR1 SGDLS and CDR2 YYNGEE come from the germline V gene. The trim removed 4 bases at V and 2 bases at J, leaving 18 bases unmatched. The CDR3 sequence is 18 residues long.